This T cell receptor (beta chain) emerged from a study of vaccination effects on CD4 cells after COVID-19. This clone has just one count. Its antigen is unidentified. Viral peptide pool expansion of antigen-specific CD4+ T cells preceded sequencing in the ViraFEST assay. Subsequent to approximately 9 days of culture, CD4+ T cells were isolated. PCR-confirmed SARS-CoV-2 infection occurred in the person between March and December 2020. BNT162b2 vaccine or mRNA-1273 vaccine was given to participants in two doses. IL-2 medium was substituted for half the medium on days 3 and 7. Libraries were prepared by immunoSEQ multiplex PCR; TCRdb keeps only in-frame clonotypes and omits some of them. The data show about 18,000 clones, 76% seen once. The CDR3 runs 11 residues. V was trimmed by 7 bases and J by 5 bases, leaving 5 bases between them. Per the germline V gene, CDR1 is MNHEY and CDR2 is SVGAGI.

The V and J genes are TRBV6-5 and TRBJ2-2; D remains unclear. The receptor was isolated from a human donor who had a prior SARS-CoV-2 infection. Material: CD4+ T cells from PBMCs cultured with SARS-CoV-2 spike peptides, obtained after COVID-19 vaccination. The CDR3 DNA follows: TGTGCCAGCAAAACAACCGGGGAGCTGTTTTTT. As protein: CASKTTGELFF.